This T cell receptor (beta chain) emerged from a study of blood T cell repertoires in COVID-19. The method was immunoSEQ multiplex PCR; TCRdb's version includes in-frame clones alone and lacks a portion of them. The sample lists some 150,000 clones; approximately 88% were seen once. The CDR3 covers 16 residues. CDR1 is SGHNT and CDR2 is YYREEE in the germline V gene (reference sequence). The germline V and J ends were trimmed by 4 bases and 0 bases, with 13 bases remaining between them. Sequencing was done on a sample of PBMCs or T cells enriched from blood (not recorded which). The chain uses TRBV5-4 and TRBJ2-2; perhaps TRBD2 as D (5 bases). The clonotype comes from a woman aged 25 to 39 with acute COVID-19. The CDR3 loop reads CASSPTRMANTGELFF. CDR3 sequence (DNA): TGTGCCAGCAGCCCTACTAGAATGGCGAACACCGGGGAGCTGTTTTTT.